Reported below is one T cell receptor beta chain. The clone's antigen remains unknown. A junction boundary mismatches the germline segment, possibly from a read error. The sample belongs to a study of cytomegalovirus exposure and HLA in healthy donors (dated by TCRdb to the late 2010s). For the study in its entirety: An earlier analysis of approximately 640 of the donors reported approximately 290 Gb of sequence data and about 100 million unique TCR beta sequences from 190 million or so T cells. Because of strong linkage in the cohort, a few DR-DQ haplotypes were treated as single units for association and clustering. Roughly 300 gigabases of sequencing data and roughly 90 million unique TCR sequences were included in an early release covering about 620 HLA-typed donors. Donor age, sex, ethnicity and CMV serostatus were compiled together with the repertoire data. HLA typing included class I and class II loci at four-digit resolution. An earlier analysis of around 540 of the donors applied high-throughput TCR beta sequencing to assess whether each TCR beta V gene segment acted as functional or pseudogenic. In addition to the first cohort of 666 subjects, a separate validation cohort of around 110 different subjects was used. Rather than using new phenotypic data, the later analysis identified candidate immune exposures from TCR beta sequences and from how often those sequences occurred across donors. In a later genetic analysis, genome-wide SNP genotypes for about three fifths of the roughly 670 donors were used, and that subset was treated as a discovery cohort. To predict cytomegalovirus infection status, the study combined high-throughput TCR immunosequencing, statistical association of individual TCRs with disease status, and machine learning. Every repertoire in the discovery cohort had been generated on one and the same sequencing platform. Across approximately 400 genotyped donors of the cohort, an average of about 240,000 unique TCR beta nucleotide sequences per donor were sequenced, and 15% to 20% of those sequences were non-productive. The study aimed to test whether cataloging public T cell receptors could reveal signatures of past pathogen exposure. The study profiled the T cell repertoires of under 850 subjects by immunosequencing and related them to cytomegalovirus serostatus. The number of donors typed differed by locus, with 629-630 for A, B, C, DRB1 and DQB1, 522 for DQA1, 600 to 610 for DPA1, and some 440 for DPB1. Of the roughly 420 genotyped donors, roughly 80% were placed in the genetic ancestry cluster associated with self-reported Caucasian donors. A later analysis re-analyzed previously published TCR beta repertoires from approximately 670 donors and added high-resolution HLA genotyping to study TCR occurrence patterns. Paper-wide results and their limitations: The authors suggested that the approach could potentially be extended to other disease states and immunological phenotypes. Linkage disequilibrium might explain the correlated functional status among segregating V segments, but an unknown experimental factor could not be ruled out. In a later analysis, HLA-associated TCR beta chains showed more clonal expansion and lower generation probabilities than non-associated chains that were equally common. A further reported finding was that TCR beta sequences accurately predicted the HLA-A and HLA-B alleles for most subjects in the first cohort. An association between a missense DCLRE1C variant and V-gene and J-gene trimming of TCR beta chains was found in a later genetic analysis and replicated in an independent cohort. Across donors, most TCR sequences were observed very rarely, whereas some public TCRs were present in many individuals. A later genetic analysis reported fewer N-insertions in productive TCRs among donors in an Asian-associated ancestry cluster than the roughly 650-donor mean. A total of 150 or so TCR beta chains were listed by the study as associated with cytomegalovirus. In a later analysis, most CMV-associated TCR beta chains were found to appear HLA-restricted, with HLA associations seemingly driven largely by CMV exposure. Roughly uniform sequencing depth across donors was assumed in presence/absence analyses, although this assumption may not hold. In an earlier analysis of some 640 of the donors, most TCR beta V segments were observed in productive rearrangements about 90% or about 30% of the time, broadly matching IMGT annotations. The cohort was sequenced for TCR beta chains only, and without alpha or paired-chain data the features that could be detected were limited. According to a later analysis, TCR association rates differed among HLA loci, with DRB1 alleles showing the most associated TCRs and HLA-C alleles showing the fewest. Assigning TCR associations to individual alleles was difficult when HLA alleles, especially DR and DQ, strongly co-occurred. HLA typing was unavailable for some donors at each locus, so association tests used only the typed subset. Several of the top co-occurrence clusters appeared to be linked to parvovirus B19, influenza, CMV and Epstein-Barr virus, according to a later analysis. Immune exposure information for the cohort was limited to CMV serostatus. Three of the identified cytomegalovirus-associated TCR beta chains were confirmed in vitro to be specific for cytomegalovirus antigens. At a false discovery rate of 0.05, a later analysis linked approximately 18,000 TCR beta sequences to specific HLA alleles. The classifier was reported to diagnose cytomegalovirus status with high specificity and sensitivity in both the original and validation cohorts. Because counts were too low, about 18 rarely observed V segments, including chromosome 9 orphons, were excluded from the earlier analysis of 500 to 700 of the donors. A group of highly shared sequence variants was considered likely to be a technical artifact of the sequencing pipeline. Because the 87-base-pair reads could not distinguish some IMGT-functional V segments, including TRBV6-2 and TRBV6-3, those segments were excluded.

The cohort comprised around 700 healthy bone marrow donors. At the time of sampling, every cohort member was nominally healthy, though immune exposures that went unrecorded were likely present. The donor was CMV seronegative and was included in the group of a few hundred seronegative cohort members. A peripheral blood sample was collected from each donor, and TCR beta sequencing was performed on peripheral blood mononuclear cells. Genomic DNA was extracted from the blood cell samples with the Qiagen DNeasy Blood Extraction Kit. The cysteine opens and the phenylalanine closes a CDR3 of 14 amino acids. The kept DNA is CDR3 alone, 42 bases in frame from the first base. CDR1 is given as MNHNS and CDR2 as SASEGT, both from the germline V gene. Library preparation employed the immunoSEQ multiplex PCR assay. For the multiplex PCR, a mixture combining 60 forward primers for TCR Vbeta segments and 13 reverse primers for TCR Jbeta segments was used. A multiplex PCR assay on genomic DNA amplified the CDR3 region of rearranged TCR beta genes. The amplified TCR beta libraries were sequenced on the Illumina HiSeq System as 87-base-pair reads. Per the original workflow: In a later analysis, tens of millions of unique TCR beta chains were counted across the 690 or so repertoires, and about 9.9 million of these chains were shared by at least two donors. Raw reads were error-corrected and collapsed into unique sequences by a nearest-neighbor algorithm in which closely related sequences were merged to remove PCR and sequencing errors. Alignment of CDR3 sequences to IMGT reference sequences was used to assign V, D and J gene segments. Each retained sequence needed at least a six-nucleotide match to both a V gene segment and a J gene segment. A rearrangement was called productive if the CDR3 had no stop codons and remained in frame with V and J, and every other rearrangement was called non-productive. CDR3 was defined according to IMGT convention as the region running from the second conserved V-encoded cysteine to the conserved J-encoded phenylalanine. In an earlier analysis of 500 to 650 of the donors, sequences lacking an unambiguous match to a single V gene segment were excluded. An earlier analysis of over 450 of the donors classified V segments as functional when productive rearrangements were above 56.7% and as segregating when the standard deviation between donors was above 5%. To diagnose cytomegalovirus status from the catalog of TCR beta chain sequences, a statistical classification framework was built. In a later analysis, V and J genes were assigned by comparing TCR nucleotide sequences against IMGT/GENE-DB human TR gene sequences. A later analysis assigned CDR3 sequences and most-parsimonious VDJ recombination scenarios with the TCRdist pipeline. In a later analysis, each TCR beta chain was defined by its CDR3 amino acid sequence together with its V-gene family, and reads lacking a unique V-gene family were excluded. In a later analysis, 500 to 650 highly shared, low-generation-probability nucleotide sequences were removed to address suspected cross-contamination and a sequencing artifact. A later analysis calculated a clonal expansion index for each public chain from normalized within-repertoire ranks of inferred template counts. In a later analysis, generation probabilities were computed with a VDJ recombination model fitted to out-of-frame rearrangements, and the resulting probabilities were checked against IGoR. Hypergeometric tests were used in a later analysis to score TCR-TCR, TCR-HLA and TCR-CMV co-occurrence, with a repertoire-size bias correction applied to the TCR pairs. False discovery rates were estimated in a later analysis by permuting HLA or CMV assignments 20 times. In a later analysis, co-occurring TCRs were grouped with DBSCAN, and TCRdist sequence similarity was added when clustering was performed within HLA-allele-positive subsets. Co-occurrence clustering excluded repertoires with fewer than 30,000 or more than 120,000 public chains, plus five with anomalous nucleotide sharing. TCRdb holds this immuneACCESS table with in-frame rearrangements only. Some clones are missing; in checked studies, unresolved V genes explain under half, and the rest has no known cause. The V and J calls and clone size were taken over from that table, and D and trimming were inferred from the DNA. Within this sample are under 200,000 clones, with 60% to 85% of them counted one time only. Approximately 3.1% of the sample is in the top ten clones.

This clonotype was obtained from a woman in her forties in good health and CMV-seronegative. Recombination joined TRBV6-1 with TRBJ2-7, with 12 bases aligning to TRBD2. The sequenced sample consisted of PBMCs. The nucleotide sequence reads TGTGCCAGCAGTGATACTTCTAGCGGGGGGGCCGATTGCTTC. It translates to CASSDTSSGGADCF.